The 12 T cell receptor beta chains below were found in one sample sequenced in a study of T cells in Graves' hyperthyroidism and ophthalmopathy. The investigators amplified TCR beta CDR3 regions from RNA transcripts. The study used the HTBI primer set for a first-round RT-PCR of the TCR CDR3. One entry per CDR3 protein results from TCRdb running MiXCR on the multiplex PCR reads. Of a few hundred thousand distinct CDR3 sequences detected, about 18% appear once; the ten largest clones hold roughly 3.5%. Sequencing used blood. The receptors stem from a young woman with Graves' hyperthyroidism.

This clonotype was recorded at least ten times. This chain joins TRBV10-3 and TRBJ2-4; D is undetermined. The germline gives CDR1 ENHRY, CDR2 SYGVKD. The CDR3 sequence is 12 residues long. The ends were cut back, 3 bases at V and 10 bases at J, with 10 bases in the middle. CDR3 nucleotide sequence: TGTGCCATCAGTGAAAGGGAAGGGATTCAGTACTTC. This translates into CAISEREGIQYF.

The sample holds many counts of this clonotype. The rearrangement uses TRBV2 and TRBJ1-4; 8 bases line up with TRBD1. Per germline, CDR1 SNHLY and CDR2 FYNNEI. The CDR3 consists of 15 residues. V was pared by 2 bases and J by 7 bases, with 6 bases of the junction left unmatched. CDR3 in amino acids: CASSELAGGTEKLFF. Here the CDR3 DNA reads TGTGCCAGCAGTGAACTGGCAGGGGGCACTGAAAAACTGTTTTTT.

This clonotype was found many times. The chain uses TRBV19 and TRBJ1-2; TRBD1 might be the D (6 bases). Trimming shortened V by 6 bases and J by 5 bases, and 19 bases separated the two germline ends. The length of the CDR3 is 15 residues. CDR1 and CDR2 from the germline V gene are LNHDA and SQIVND (reference sequence). The CDR3 DNA follows: TGTGCCAGTAGCCCAGGACAGTCCTCCCGTTATGGCTACACCTTC. Amino acid sequence: CASSPGQSSRYGYTF.

About this clonotype: Sequence at one end of the junction differs from germline and may be a read error. The chain has TRBV30 and TRBJ1-3, with D unresolved. Germline V gene sequence: CDR1 GTSNPN, CDR2 SVGIG (reference sequence). The CDR3 consists of 13 residues. Here the CDR3 DNA reads TGTGCCTGGAGTGTAAACGAAGGAAACACCGTATATTTT. This encodes CAWSVNEGNTVYF. The full variable domain, rest sourced from reference TRBV30 and TRBJ1-3, is SQTIHQWPATLVQPVGSPLSLECTVEGTSNPNLYWYRQAAGRGLQLLFYSVGIGQISSEVPQNLSASRPQDRQFILSSKKLLLSDSGFYLCAWSVNEGNTVYFGEGSWLTVV.

In this sample, this clonotype turned up many times. The genes are TRBV20-1 and TRBJ1-2; no definite D call. Trimming pared 4 bases from V and 4 bases from J, leaving 10 bases between. Germline V gene lookup returns CDR1 DFQATT and CDR2 SNEGSKA (reference sequence). This CDR3 comprises 12 residues. The CDR3 nucleotides are TGCAGTGCTACCTCGGATGGCTATGGCTACACCTTC. This gives the protein CSATSDGYGYTF.

This clonotype was seen many times. V gene TRBV29-1 combines with J gene TRBJ1-1, with a weak D call TRBD1 (6 bases). From germline, CDR1 is SQVTM and CDR2 ANQGSEA. The CDR3 is made up of 14 amino acids. Deletions cut 7 bases from V and 3 bases from J, with 18 bases between. CDR3 in amino acids: CSATFNRVYTEAFF. The DNA for the CDR3 is TGCAGCGCTACATTCAACAGGGTCTACACTGAAGCTTTCTTT.

The chain uses TRBV13 and TRBJ1-3; D might be TRBD1 (6 bases). This CDR3 spans 14 amino acids. Trimming stripped 5 bases from V and 4 bases from J, with 12 bases between. Germline V CDR1 and CDR2: PRHDT, FYEKMQ (reference sequence). In nucleotides, the CDR3 is TGTGCCAGCAGCGTCCAGGGGTGGGGAAACACCATATATTTT. This sequence encodes CASSVQGWGNTIYF. Filled out from reference TRBV13 and TRBJ1-3, the complete variable domain reads AAGVIQSPRHLIKEKRETATLKCYPIPRHDTVYWYQQGPGQDPQFLISFYEKMQSDKGSIPDRFSAQQFSDYHSELNMSSLELGDSALYFCASSVQGWGNTIYFGEGSWLTVV.

This clonotype showed up many times. The chain couples TRBV6-1 to TRBJ1-2; D may be TRBD1 (5 bases). This CDR3 has 18 residues. The ends were cut back, 6 bases at V and 2 bases at J, with 25 bases in the middle. Germline assignment: CDR1 MNHNS and CDR2 SASEGT. The CDR3 nucleotides are TGTGCCAGCAGAGATGACAGAGGATCAACTTTACTCAACTATGGCTACACCTTC. Translating it yields CASRDDRGSTLLNYGYTF.

This clonotype was counted ten times or more. The rearrangement joins TRBV7-2 to TRBJ2-5, with 13 bases matching TRBD2. After removal of 5 bases from V and 4 bases from J, the junction contained 7 bases not matched to a gene. Germline V lookup: CDR1 SGHTA, CDR2 FQGNSA. The CDR3 length is 16 residues. CDR3 nucleotides: TGTGCCAGCAGCCGAGGGACTAGCGGGGTACGAGAGACCCAGTACTTC. This codes for CASSRGTSGVRETQYF. Combining the CDR3 with reference TRBV7-2 and TRBJ2-5 gives the whole variable domain GAGVSQSPSNKVTEKGKDVELRCDPISGHTALYWYRQSLGQGLEFLIYFQGNSAPDKSGLPSDRFSAERTGGSVSTLTIQRTQQEDSAVYLCASSRGTSGVRETQYFGPGTRLLVL.

The rearrangement joins TRBV6-5 to TRBJ1-5, with D unclear. The germline V gene has CDR1 MNHEY and CDR2 SVGAGI. The CDR3 consists of 14 residues. V lost 0 bases and J 3 bases, leaving 6 bases between the germline ends. The CDR3 DNA is TGTGCCAGCAGTTACTCGATATTCAATCAGCCCCAGCATTTT. Translated: CASSYSIFNQPQHF.

Many counts were recorded for this clonotype. The chain recombines TRBV18 with TRBJ2-2, with 9 bases fitting TRBD2. After removal of 0 bases from V and 6 bases from J, the junction contained 2 bases not matched to a gene. The CDR3 totals 15 residues. Germline V CDR1 and CDR2: KGHSH, LQKENI. CDR3 residues: CASSPPSGGSGELFF. In DNA, the CDR3 is TGTGCCAGCTCACCACCTAGCGGGGGCTCCGGGGAGCTGTTTTTT.

This clonotype was recorded at least ten times. The rearrangement joins TRBV10-3 to TRBJ1-2; D is unclear. Germline-derived CDR1 and CDR2 are ENHRY and SYGVKD. Trimming removed 9 bases at V and 4 bases at J, with 15 bases between. The length of the CDR3 is 13 residues. CDR3 protein: CAIPSRLSYGYTF. The CDR3 nucleotides read TGTGCCATACCCTCCCGATTATCCTATGGCTACACCTTC.